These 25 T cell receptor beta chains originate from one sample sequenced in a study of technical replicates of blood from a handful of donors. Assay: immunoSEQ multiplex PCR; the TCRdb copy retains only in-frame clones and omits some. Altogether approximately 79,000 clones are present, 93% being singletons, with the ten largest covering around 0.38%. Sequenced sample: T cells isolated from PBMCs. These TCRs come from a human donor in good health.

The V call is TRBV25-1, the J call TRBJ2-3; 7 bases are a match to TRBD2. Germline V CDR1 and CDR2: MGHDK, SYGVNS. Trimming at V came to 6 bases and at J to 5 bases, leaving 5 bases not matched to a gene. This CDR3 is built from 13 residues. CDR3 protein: CASRGLEVDTQYF. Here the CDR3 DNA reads TGTGCCAGCAGAGGACTAGAGGTAGATACGCAGTATTTT.

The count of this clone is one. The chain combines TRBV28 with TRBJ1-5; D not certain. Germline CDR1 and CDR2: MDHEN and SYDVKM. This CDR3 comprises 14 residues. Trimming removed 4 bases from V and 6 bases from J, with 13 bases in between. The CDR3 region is CASSSEYSFQPQHF. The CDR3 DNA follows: TGTGCCAGCAGTTCCGAGTATAGCTTTCAGCCCCAGCATTTT.

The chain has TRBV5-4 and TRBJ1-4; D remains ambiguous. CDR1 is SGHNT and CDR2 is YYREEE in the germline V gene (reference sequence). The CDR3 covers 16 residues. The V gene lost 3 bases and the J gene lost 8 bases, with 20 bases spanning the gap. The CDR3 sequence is CASSSIDRGSGEKLFF. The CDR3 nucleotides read TGTGCCAGCAGCTCCATAGACCGCGGCTCGGGAGAAAAACTGTTTTTT.

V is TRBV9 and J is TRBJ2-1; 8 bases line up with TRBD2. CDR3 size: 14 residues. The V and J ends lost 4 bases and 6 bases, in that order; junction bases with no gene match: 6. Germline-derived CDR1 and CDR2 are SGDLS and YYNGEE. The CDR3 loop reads CASSMGREVNEQFF. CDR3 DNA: TGTGCCAGCAGCATGGGGCGGGAGGTCAATGAGCAGTTCTTC.

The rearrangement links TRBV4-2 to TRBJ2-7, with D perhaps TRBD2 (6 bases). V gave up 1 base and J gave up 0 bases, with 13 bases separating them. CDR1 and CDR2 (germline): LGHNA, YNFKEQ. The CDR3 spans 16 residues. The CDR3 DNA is TGTGCCAGCAGCCAAGGGTCCGAGGGACTCTCCTACGAGCAGTACTTC. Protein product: CASSQGSEGLSYEQYF.

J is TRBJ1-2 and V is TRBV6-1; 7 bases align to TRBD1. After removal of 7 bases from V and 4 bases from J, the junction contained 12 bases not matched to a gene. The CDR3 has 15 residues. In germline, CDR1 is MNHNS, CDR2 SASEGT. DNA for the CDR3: TGTGCCAGCACCCCGGGAGACAGGGCCCTCTATGGCTACACCTTC. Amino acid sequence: CASTPGDRALYGYTF.

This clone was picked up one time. In DNA, the CDR3 is TGCGCCAGCAGCCAAGCCGCGGGGGCCTCTTACGAGCAGTACTTC. This codes for CASSQAAGASYEQYF. The chain carries TRBV4-1 and TRBJ2-7; possibly TRBD2 for D (7 bases). CDR1 is MGHRA, CDR2 YSYEKL, per germline. This CDR3 has 15 amino acids. Trimming pared 1 base from V and 4 bases from J, leaving 14 bases between.

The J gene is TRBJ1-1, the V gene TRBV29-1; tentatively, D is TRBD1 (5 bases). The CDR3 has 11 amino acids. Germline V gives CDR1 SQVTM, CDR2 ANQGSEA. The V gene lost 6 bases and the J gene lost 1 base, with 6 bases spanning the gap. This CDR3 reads CSVTENTEAFF. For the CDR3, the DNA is TGCAGCGTGACAGAGAACACTGAAGCTTTCTTT.

The CDR3 here is CASSSDSAGGMTDTQYF. The CDR3 coding sequence is TGTGCCAGCAGTTCCGACTCAGCGGGAGGGATGACAGATACGCAGTATTTT. The chain couples TRBV28 to TRBJ2-3; 10 bases align to TRBD2. Germline V gene data show CDR1 as MDHEN and CDR2 as SYDVKM. This CDR3 comprises 17 residues. V lost 4 bases, J lost 3 bases, and 10 bases stayed unmatched. The entire variable domain, with the rest obtained from reference TRBV28 and TRBJ2-3, is as follows: DVKVTQSSRYLVKRTGEKVFLECVQDMDHENMFWYRQDPGLGLRLIYFSYDVKMKEKGDIPEGYSVSREKKERFSLILESASTNQTSMYLCASSSDSAGGMTDTQYFGPGTRLTVL.

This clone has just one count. The chain's CDR3 is CASSEVSLRNQPQHF. As DNA, the CDR3 is TGTGCCAGCAGTGAAGTGAGTCTGCGGAATCAGCCCCAGCATTTT. J is TRBJ1-5 and V is TRBV6-1; no reliable D call. V lost 1 base, J lost 4 bases, and 11 bases lay in between. CDR3 size: 15 residues. Germline V gives CDR1 MNHNS, CDR2 SASEGT.

The CDR3 nucleotides read TGTGCCAGCAGTGCCCAGGGGGGCACAGATACGCAGTATTTT. Translation: CASSAQGGTDTQYF. The chain uses TRBV6-5 and TRBJ2-3; 7 positions agree with TRBD1. The CDR3 has 14 residues. Looked up from germline, CDR1 is MNHEY and CDR2 is SVGAGI. Germline trimming cut 5 bases from V and 1 base from J; bases unmatched to any gene: 3.

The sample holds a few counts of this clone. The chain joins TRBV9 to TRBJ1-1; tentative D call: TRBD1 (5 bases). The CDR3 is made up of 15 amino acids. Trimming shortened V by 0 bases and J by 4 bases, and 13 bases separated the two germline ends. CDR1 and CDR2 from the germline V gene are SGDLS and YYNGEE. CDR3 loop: CASSVGIGGRTEAFF. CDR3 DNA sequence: TGTGCCAGCAGCGTAGGAATCGGGGGTCGCACTGAAGCTTTCTTT.

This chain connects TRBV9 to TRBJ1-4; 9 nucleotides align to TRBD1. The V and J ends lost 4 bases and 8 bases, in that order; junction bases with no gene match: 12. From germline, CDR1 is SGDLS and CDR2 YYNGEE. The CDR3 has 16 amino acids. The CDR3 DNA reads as TGTGCCAGCAGCTCCCGGACAGGGGACAGTCAGGAAAAACTGTTTTTT. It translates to CASSSRTGDSQEKLFF.

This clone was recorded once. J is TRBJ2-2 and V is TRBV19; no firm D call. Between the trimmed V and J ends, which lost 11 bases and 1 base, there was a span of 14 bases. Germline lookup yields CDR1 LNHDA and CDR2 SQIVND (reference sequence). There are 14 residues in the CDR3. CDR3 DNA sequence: TGTGCCTGCCTCCCCACGGTGAACACCGGGGAGCTGTTTTTT. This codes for CACLPTVNTGELFF.

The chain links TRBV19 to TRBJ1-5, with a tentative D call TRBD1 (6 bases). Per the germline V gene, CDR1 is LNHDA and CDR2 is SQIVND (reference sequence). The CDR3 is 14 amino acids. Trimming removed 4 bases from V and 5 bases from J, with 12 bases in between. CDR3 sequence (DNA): TGTGCCAGTAGTAGCGGGGGCCGTGATCAGCCCCAGCATTTT. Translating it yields CASSSGGRDQPQHF.

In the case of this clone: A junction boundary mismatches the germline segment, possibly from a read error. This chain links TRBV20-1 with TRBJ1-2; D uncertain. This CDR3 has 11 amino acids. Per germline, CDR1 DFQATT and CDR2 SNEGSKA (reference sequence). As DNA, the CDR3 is TGCAGTGCTCGAGACCGGGATGGCTACACCTTC. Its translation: CSARDRDGYTF.

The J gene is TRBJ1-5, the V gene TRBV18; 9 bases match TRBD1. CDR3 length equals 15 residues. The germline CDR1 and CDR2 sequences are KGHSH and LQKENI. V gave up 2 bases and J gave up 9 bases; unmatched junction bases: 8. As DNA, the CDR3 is TGTGCCAGCTCACCAACGTGGGACAGGGTTTCGCCCCAGCATTTT. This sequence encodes CASSPTWDRVSPQHF. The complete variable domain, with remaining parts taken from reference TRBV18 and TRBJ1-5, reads NAGVMQNPRHLVRRRGQEARLRCSPMKGHSHVYWYRQLPEEGLKFMVYLQKENIIDESGMPKERFSAEFPKEGPSILRIQQVVRGDSAAYFCASSPTWDRVSPQHFGDGTRLSIL.

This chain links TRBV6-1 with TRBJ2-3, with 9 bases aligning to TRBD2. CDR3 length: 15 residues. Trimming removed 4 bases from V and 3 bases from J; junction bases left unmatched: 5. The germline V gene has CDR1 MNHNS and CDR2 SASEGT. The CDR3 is CASSGSGRTTDTQYF. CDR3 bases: TGTGCCAGCAGTGGTAGCGGGAGAACGACAGATACGCAGTATTTT.

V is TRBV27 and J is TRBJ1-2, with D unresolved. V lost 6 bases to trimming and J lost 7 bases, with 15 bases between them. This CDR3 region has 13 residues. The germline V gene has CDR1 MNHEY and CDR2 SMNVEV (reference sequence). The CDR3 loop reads CASRPTSGSGYTF. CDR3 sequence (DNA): TGTGCCAGCAGGCCGACCTCAGGTTCTGGCTACACCTTC.

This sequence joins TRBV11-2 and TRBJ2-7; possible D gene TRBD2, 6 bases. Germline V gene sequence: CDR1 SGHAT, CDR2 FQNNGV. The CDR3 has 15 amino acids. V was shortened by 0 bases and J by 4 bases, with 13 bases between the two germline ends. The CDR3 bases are TGTGCCAGCAGCTTAGATGACGGGAGAGCATACGAGCAGTACTTC. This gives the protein CASSLDDGRAYEQYF.

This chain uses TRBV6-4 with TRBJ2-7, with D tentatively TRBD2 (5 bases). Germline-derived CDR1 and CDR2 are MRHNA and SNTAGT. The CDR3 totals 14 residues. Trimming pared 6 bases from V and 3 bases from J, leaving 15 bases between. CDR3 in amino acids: CASSPGPAGYEQYF. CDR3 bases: TGTGCCAGCAGCCCAGGACCCGCGGGCTACGAGCAGTACTTC.

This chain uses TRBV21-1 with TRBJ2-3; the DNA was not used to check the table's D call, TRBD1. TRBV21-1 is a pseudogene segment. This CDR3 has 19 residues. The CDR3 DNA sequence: TGTGCCAGCAGCAAATCGGTCCGGAGTTGGGACACCCACACAGATACGCAGTATTTT. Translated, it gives CASSKSVRSWDTHTDTQYF.

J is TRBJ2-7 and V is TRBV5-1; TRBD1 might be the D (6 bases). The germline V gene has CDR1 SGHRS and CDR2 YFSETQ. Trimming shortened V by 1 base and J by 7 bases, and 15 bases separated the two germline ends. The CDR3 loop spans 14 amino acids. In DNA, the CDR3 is TGCGCCAGCAGCTTGCGGCAGGGGTCTGGGGAGCAGTACTTC. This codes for CASSLRQGSGEQYF.

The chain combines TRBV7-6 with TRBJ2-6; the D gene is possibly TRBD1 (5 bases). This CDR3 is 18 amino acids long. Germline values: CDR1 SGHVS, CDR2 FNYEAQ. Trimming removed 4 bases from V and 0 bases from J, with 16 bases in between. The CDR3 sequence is CASSSRQYGYSGANVLTF. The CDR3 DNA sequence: TGTGCCAGCAGCTCGCGACAGTACGGGTACTCTGGGGCCAACGTCCTGACTTTC.

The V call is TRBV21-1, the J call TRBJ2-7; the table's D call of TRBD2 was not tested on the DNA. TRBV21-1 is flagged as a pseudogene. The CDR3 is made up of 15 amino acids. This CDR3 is CASKNSSGIFYEQYF. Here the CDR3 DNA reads TGTGCCAGCAAAAACTCTAGCGGGATTTTCTACGAGCAGTACTTC.